The 19 T cell receptor beta chains reported below all come from one sample, sequenced in a study of cytomegalovirus exposure and HLA in healthy donors. The table came from immunoSEQ multiplex PCR; TCRdb's copy has only in-frame clones and leaves some out. This table has tens of thousands of clones, around 94% appearing once. Sequenced material: PBMCs. The origin of the receptors is a woman between 18 and 29 years old in good health and CMV-seropositive.

This chain joins TRBV28 and TRBJ1-2, with D perhaps matching TRBD1 (5 bases). Trimming cost V 2 bases and J 6 bases, with 13 bases left between them. Germline V gene data show CDR1 as MDHEN and CDR2 as SYDVKM. CDR3 length: 14 amino acids. The DNA of the CDR3 is TGTGCCAGCAGTTTAGCGGGGGGAATCGATGGCTACACCTTC. Residues: CASSLAGGIDGYTF.

The rearrangement joins TRBV5-6 to TRBJ1-2; 7 bases are shared with TRBD1. Unmatched junction bases numbered 5, after V lost 3 bases and J lost 3 bases. Germline CDR1 reads SGHDT; CDR2 reads YYEEEE. The CDR3 has 14 amino acids. The CDR3 loop reads CASSYWDSHYGYTF. The CDR3 DNA sequence: TGTGCCAGCAGCTACTGGGACAGCCACTATGGCTACACCTTC.

The V and J genes are TRBV7-9 and TRBJ2-2, with 13 bases lining up with TRBD2. The V gene end was trimmed by 5 bases and the J gene end by 14 bases; junction bases not matched to a gene: 11. CDR1 is SEHNR, CDR2 FQNEAQ, per germline (reference sequence). The length of the CDR3 is 15 residues. The CDR3 DNA is TGTGCCAGCAGCGATACTAGCGGGAGGGATTCTCCCCTGTTTTTT. Protein: CASSDTSGRDSPLFF.

The chain is built from TRBV5-1 and TRBJ2-2; D perhaps matches TRBD1 (6 bases). Germline V CDR1 and CDR2: SGHRS, YFSETQ. The CDR3 consists of 14 residues. The V and J ends lost 0 bases and 5 bases respectively, with 8 bases between them. The CDR3 nucleotides read TGCGCCAGCAGCTTGGTAACAGGGACCGGGGAGCTGTTTTTT. Its protein is CASSLVTGTGELFF.

The J gene is TRBJ1-4, the V gene TRBV10-3; 7 bases are a match to TRBD1. Trimming took 2 bases from V and 6 from J; bases not matched to a gene: 0. Germline CDR1 reads ENHRY; CDR2 reads SYGVKD. The CDR3 spans 13 residues. Written as DNA, the CDR3 is TGTGCCATCAGTGAGGGACAGGATGAAAAACTGTTTTTT. It is translated as CAISEGQDEKLFF.

The CDR3 loop is CASSFGPNTEAFF. Written as DNA, the CDR3 is TGTGCCAGCAGTTTCGGTCCGAACACTGAAGCTTTCTTT. V is TRBV27 and J is TRBJ1-1, with unresolved D. CDR1 and CDR2 (germline): MNHEY, SMNVEV (reference sequence). This CDR3 spans 13 amino acids. V shed 3 bases and J shed 1 base, with 6 bases lying between them.

The chain employs TRBV11-3 and TRBJ2-3; 7 nucleotides align to TRBD1. There are 15 residues in the CDR3. Germline loops: CDR1 SGHNT, CDR2 YENEEA. Trimming removed 5 bases from V and 5 bases from J; junction bases left unmatched: 10. The CDR3 region is CASSKQGPEIDTQYF. In DNA, the CDR3 is TGTGCCAGCAGCAAACAGGGGCCGGAGATAGATACGCAGTATTTT. Complete variable domain (other parts from reference TRBV11-3 and TRBJ2-3): EAGVVQSPRYKIIEKKQPVAFWCNPISGHNTLYWYLQNLGQGPELLIRYENEEAVDDSQLPKDRFSAERLKGVDSTLKIQPAELGDSAVYLCASSKQGPEIDTQYFGPGTRLTVL.

CDR3 in amino acids: CASSLRGGGEKLFF. The CDR3 DNA is TGCGCCAGCAGCTTGAGAGGGGGAGGGGAAAAACTGTTTTTT. The chain has TRBV5-1 and TRBJ1-4; TRBD1 is a possible D gene (6 bases). The length of the CDR3 is 14 residues. Germline CDR1 reads SGHRS; CDR2 reads YFSETQ. The V end lost 1 base, the J end lost 8 bases, and 12 bases lay between the germline ends.

DNA of the CDR3: TGTGCCAGCGGCCCCGGCTCGGGCTCTGGAAACACCATATATTTT. Its translation is CASGPGSGSGNTIYF. This chain links TRBV6-5 with TRBJ1-3, with D uncertain. The CDR3 consists of 15 residues. The germline V gene encodes CDR1 MNHEY and CDR2 SVGAGI. V shed 8 bases and J shed 0 bases, with 14 bases lying between them.

The V call is TRBV4-1, the J call TRBJ2-1; a possible D gene is TRBD2 (6 bases). The ends were cut back, 4 bases at V and 3 bases at J, with 13 bases in the middle. The CDR3 is 15 amino acids. Germline V gene data show CDR1 as MGHRA and CDR2 as YSYEKL. The DNA of the CDR3 is TGCGCCAGCAGCCCCCCGGGCGGGGACTACAATGAGCAGTTCTTC. It specifies CASSPPGGDYNEQFF.

V gene TRBV6-5 combines with J gene TRBJ1-1, with 7 bases identical to TRBD1. CDR3 size: 14 residues. CDR1 is MNHEY and CDR2 is SVGAGI in the germline V gene. J lost 1 base, V lost 11 bases, and 10 bases had no gene match. CDR3 bases: TGTGCCGTGGGACAGACCCGAAAGAACACTGAAGCTTTCTTT. Residues: CAVGQTRKNTEAFF.

V gene TRBV27 combines with J gene TRBJ2-1, with D uncertain. This CDR3 contains 13 residues. Trimming cost V 2 bases and J 4 bases, with 6 bases left between them. Germline V gene sequence: CDR1 MNHEY, CDR2 SMNVEV (reference sequence). In DNA, the CDR3 is TGTGCCAGCAGTTTAGTACAGTACAATGAGCAGTTCTTC. As protein: CASSLVQYNEQFF.

Here the CDR3 reads CASSLSGSGWETQYF. CDR3 coding DNA: TGTGCCAGCAGCCTCAGCGGGAGTGGGTGGGAGACCCAGTACTTC. The chain recombines TRBV7-2 with TRBJ2-5; 8 positions match TRBD2. This CDR3 is 15 amino acids long. J gave up 5 bases and V 5 bases, and 10 bases lay outside the gene matches. Germline loops: CDR1 SGHTA, CDR2 FQGNSA.

The chain links TRBV6-5 to TRBJ2-2; 10 nucleotides agree with TRBD1. In germline, CDR1 is MNHEY, CDR2 SVGAGI. CDR3 length equals 14 residues. Trimming cost V 5 bases and J 6 bases; bases outside gene matches: 3. The CDR3 loop is CASSEGTGAGELFF. CDR3 DNA: TGTGCCAGCAGTGAAGGGACAGGGGCCGGGGAGCTGTTTTTT.

The chain joins TRBV7-2 to TRBJ2-3; the match to TRBD2 covers 11 bases. This CDR3 is 20 amino acids long. Germline values: CDR1 SGHTA, CDR2 FQGNSA. The ends lost 0 bases at V and 3 bases at J; junction bases unmatched: 14. The CDR3 sequence: CASSLARMDLAGGPTDTQYF. The CDR3, as DNA: TGTGCCAGCAGCTTAGCGAGGATGGACCTAGCGGGGGGTCCTACAGATACGCAGTATTTT.

V gene TRBV5-1 combines with J gene TRBJ1-1; tentatively, D is TRBD1 (5 bases). The CDR3 spans 18 residues. The ends were cut back, 3 bases at V and 1 base at J, with 22 bases in the middle. The germline gives CDR1 SGHRS, CDR2 YFSETQ. CDR3 protein: CASSSHSVRVAGNTEAFF. The CDR3 DNA follows: TGCGCCAGCAGCTCTCATTCGGTCAGGGTGGCCGGGAACACTGAAGCTTTCTTT.

This chain joins TRBV28 and TRBJ1-6; the D is unclear. The ends were cut back, 2 bases at V and 0 bases at J, with 14 bases in the middle. In germline, CDR1 is MDHEN, CDR2 SYDVKM. There are 18 residues in the CDR3. CDR3 protein: CASSLPLVPSSYNSPLHF. DNA of the CDR3: TGTGCCAGCAGTTTACCTCTCGTGCCGAGCTCCTATAATTCACCCCTCCACTTT.

This clone was counted a single time. This chain joins TRBV20-1 and TRBJ2-1; no firm D call. The V gene lost 6 bases and the J gene lost 7 bases, with 10 bases spanning the gap. Germline CDR1 is DFQATT and CDR2 is SNEGSKA (reference sequence). The CDR3 is 11 amino acids. CDR3: CSALDLNEQFF. DNA for the CDR3: TGCAGTGCCCTAGACTTAAATGAGCAGTTCTTC.

The chain carries TRBV11-2 and TRBJ2-7; TRBD1 matches at 9 bases. CDR3 size: 14 residues. Germline V lookup: CDR1 SGHAT, CDR2 FQNNGV. V was pared by 2 bases and J by 5 bases, with 4 bases of the junction left unmatched. This CDR3 reads CASSLRGTGNEQYF. As DNA, the CDR3 is TGTGCCAGCAGCTTACGCGGGACAGGGAACGAGCAGTACTTC.